This T cell receptor beta chain comes out of a study of beta chain features in type 1 diabetes (dated by TCRdb to about 2018). General notes on the study: Mean age, gender distribution, total cell number and subset yield were not different between patients and healthy donors. A total of about 99,000,000 sorted cells were examined across all samples, and RNA yield correlated strongly with the number of cells per subset. In the study, TCRB repertoires of sorted circulating CD4+ T cell subsets from recently diagnosed type 1 diabetes patients were compared with those of matched healthy donors. Naive and central memory subsets were obtained from all 30 or so donors, but regulatory and stem cell-like memory subsets were isolated from only 8 patients and roughly 8 healthy donors. Broad study findings and their caveats: PCR may preferentially amplify shorter templates, but because patient and control samples were amplified and corrected together, any resulting skew would affect both groups equally. At VDJ recombination sites, patients with type 1 diabetes made fewer insertions and deleted more nucleotides, a pattern implying thymic rearrangement abnormalities. Because cDNA was sequenced instead of genomic DNA, highly expressing activated cells could be over-represented, though the groups showed no difference in activation or CD3 levels. Because the HLA sub-analyses included only small numbers of individuals, any influence of HLA type on TCRB rearrangement was left unresolved. Naive, central memory and regulatory TCRB repertoires appeared to be more similar among patients than among healthy donors. A moderate but significant shortening of TCRB CDR3 length was observed in type 1 diabetes patients in all four CD4+ subsets.

This clone was counted only a few times. This receptor's antigen is unknown. One base away there is no much larger clone; base qualities are not given. Each donor gave one peripheral blood draw, about 110 mL on average, collected into heparinised tubes. A BD FACSAria II was used to sort naive, central memory, regulatory and stem cell-like memory CD4+ T cells with a panel that included CD45RO, CCR7, CD25, CD127, CD95 and CD27. Every sorted population had a purity above 98%. PBMCs were isolated right away by Lymphoprep density gradient centrifugation and were stained directly, without culture. So that batch effects would be minimized, each experiment stained and sorted samples in pairs, pairing one healthy donor with one patient. The entire amount of isolated RNA was reverse transcribed using the High Capacity cDNA Reverse Transcription Kit, so the sequenced TCRB transcripts were expressed ones. Deep immunoSEQ sequencing was applied to naive, central memory and regulatory T cell samples, giving an average of about 3.7 million total reads per sample. Sorted cells were lysed in RLT buffer, and RNA was extracted using DNase-treated RNeasy Micro or Mini kits according to cell number. Each cell subset was processed on its own to prevent cross-contamination, while patient and healthy donor samples were processed together. The immunoSEQ multiplex PCR was used to amplify TCRB sequences from cDNA, yielding 87-bp fragments that span the CDR3 region. The amplicons were sequenced using the Illumina HiSeq platform. On the study's bioinformatics: Synthetic template baselines were used to correct PCR bias computationally, reads within Hamming distance 2 were collapsed together, and singletons that could not be merged were discarded. Reads were aligned against IMGT to assign V, D and J genes, CDR3 length and insertions or deletions at six rearrangement sites. Within each subset, clonotype counts were normalized to sorted cell number, after which true diversity and Gini coefficients were computed with the tcR R package. The overlap coefficient, calculated on TCRB nucleotide sequences, was used to quantify repertoire sharing. Out-of-frame TCRB sequences from naive cells were analyzed as a proxy for the pre-selection repertoire. Here the immuneACCESS table is served through TCRdb, limited to in-frame sequences with V and J called. Missing clones are a known gap in these copies; in checked studies unresolved V genes cover under half, and the rest lacks a known reason. That table supplies the V and J calls and clone size; D and trimming were determined from the DNA. This sample holds around 310,000 clones; about 13% were observed only once. 0.013% to 0.015% of the sample belongs to the ten largest clones.

CDR1 GTSNPN and CDR2 SVGIG were looked up in the germline V gene (reference sequence). For this chain, trimming is 2 bases at the V end and 9 bases at the J end, and the number of junction bases without a gene match is 0. The CDR3 sequence holds 11 residues, the cysteine and phenylalanine included. The retained sequence is limited to the CDR3, 33 bases, with the frame set at the first base. The sequence was obtained from a woman under 30 with type 1 diabetes. Sequencing input: naive CD4+ T cells from blood. This specimen's cell subset or site label, interpreted: true naive CD4+ T cells. The chain employs TRBV30 and TRBJ2-1; TRBD2 agrees with 8 junctional bases. CDR3 region: CAWSLAGEQFF. DNA sequence: TGTGCCTGGAGTCTAGCGGGTGAGCAGTTCTTC. The entire variable domain, with the stretches around the CDR3 drawn from the reference TRBV30 and TRBJ2-1 proteins, is SQTIHQWPATLVQPVGSPLSLECTVEGTSNPNLYWYRQAAGRGLQLLFYSVGIGQISSEVPQNLSASRPQDRQFILSSKKLLLSDSGFYLCAWSLAGEQFFGPGTRLTVL.